The source of this TCR beta chain is a study of blood T cell repertoires in COVID-19. The V gene lost 5 bases and the J gene lost 7 bases, with 21 bases spanning the gap. CDR1 LNHNV and CDR2 YYDKDF come from the germline V gene (reference sequence). This CDR3 contains 15 residues. Per the study methods: Amplification of reference gene primers was used by the study to estimate nucleated cell counts. Profiling relied on immunoSEQ multiplex PCR, and the TCRdb table lists in-frame clones only, not all of them. The V and J calls and the clone size are those of that table, but D and trimming were determined from the DNA. The sample lists about 100,000 clones, just over 85% occurring once. Grouping used clinical history reported by participants in a survey and questionnaire. Donors in Cohort 3 counted as recovered after two negative PCRs, clearance, or symptom resolution.

The chain couples TRBV15 to TRBJ2-7; D possibly corresponds to TRBD2 (5 bases). Material for sequencing was PBMCs or T cells enriched from blood (not recorded which). The sequence derives from a woman in her fifties or sixties who had recovered from COVID-19. This chain's CDR3 is CATSPKTFGWEEQYF. The DNA of the CDR3 is TGTGCCACCAGCCCCAAGACATTCGGTTGGGAGGAGCAGTACTTC. Together with reference TRBV15 and TRBJ2-7, the CDR3 gives the full variable domain: DAMVIQNPRYQVTQFGKPVTLSCSQTLNHNVMYWYQQKSSQAPKLLFHYYDKDFNNEADTPDNFQSRRPNTSFCFLDIRSPGLGDTAMYLCATSPKTFGWEEQYFGPGTRLTVT.